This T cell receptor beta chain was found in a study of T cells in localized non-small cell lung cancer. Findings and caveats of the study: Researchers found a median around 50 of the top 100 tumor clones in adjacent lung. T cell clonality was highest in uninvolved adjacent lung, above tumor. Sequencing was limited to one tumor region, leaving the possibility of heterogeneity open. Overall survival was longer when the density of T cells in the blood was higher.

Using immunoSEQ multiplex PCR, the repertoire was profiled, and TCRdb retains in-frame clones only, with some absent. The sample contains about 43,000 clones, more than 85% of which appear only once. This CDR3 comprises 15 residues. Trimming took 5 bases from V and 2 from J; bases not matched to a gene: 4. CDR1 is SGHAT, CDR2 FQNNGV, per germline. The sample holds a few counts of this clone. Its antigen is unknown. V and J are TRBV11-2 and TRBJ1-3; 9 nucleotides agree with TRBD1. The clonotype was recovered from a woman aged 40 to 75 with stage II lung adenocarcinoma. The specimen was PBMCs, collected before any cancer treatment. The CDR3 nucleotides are TGTGCCAGCAGCCAAAACAGGGGGCCTGGAAACACCATATATTTT. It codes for CASSQNRGPGNTIYF.